The sequence of this T cell receptor beta chain was determined in a study of identical twins. TCRdb analysed the 5' RACE reads with MiXCR anew, one entry per CDR3 protein. Here the sample spans 450,000 or so distinct CDR3 sequences, 20% to 30% being singletons. Germline CDR1 is SGDLS and CDR2 is YYNGEE. This CDR3 comprises 10 residues. This sample also belongs to another study, concerning T cells expressing NK-cell markers.

The chain couples TRBV9 to TRBJ2-7; D is uncertain. The specimen sequenced was CD4+ T cells sorted from blood. The TCR sequence derives from a woman between 18 and 30 years old in good health. The CDR3 region is CADRGYEQYF. The CDR3 nucleotides read TGTGCAGACCGAGGATACGAGCAGTACTTC.